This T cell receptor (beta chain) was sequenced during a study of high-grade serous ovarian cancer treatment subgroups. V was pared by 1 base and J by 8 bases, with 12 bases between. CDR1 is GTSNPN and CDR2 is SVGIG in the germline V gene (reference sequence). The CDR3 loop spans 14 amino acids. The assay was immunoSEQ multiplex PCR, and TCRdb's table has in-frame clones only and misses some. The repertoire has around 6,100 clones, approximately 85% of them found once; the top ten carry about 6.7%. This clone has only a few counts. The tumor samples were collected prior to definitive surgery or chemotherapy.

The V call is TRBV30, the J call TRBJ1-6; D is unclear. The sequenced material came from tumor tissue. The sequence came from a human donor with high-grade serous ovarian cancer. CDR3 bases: TGTGCCTGGAGTGAGGGCCGGTCCGATTCACCCCTCCACTTT. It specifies CAWSEGRSDSPLHF.